This T cell receptor beta chain appears in the sequencing data of a study of T-cell reconstitution after alpha-beta-depleted transplantation in children. This clonotype has a count of ten or more. What it binds is not known. The study's findings and limits: When one year had passed after transplant, most T-cell counts and diversity came from newly produced T cells. Several hundred expanded graft clones reportedly gave rise to the alpha-beta T cells present about two months after transplant. Surviving recipient cells, namely T cells and thymic progenitors, were the source of high day-60 TCRbeta diversity in some patients.

Unique molecular identifiers were incorporated during preparation of the TCRbeta library. TCRdb ran MiXCR on the PCR reads and lists one entry per CDR3 protein. The profile shows approximately 300,000 distinct CDR3 sequences, roughly 7.8% of them singletons. Germline lookup yields CDR1 MNHEY and CDR2 SVGAGI. V lost 0 bases, J lost 5 bases, and 11 bases lay in between. The CDR3 runs 14 residues. Sequences were derived from peripheral blood, sampled 360 days after TCRalphabeta/CD19-depleted stem cell transplant. The sequence derives from a female patient aged 2-10 years who had a stem cell transplant for Fanconi anemia, so the T cells may come from the graft donor. The chain uses TRBV6-5 and TRBJ2-7, with TRBD2 as a possible D gene (6 bases). CDR3 nucleotides: TGTGCCAGCAGTTACTCGGGGGGACCCCACGAGCAGTACTTC. Its translation is CASSYSGGPHEQYF.